One sample yielded the 30 T cell receptor beta chains listed below, sequenced in a study of Graves' ophthalmopathy and Graves' hyperthyroidism (dated by TCRdb to the late 2010s). Sequencer: Illumina HiSeq 2000. For repertoire sequencing, the TCR beta CDR3 regions were amplified from RNA transcripts. The first round of RT-PCR was done with HTBI primers and the Qiagen OneStep RT-PCR kit, and was followed by a second round of multiplex PCR, then size selection and purification. The raw public data were reprocessed by TCRdb itself: fastp quality trimming at Q25, MiXCR clonotype calling, in-frame beta chains only. One record per CDR3 amino acid sequence lists the most common genes and DNA. The sample profile shows about 400,000 distinct CDR3 sequences; 15% of them were found once. The top ten clonotypes cover roughly 7% of the sample. Sequenced material: peripheral blood. The receptors here all came from a young woman with stable Graves' hyperthyroidism. Donor details come from another sample of the same person, matched by shared clones.

This clonotype was detected ten times or more. V usage is TRBV20-1 and J usage is TRBJ1-5; maybe TRBD1 (5 bases). This CDR3 is 13 amino acids long. Trimming shortened V by 6 bases and J by 8 bases, and 17 bases separated the two germline ends. CDR1 DFQATT and CDR2 SNEGSKA come from the germline V gene (reference sequence). The CDR3 DNA reads as TGCAGTGCGCTAGTGACAGTACGGGAGCCCCAGCATTTT. Translated, it gives CSALVTVREPQHF.

Points on this clonotype: A much larger clone is a single base away; this may be a read error. The genes are TRBV10-3 and TRBJ2-5, with TRBD1 as a possible D gene (5 bases). The CDR3 totals 14 residues. Germline loops: CDR1 ENHRY, CDR2 SYGVKD. The CDR3 protein is CVISSDNPIETQYF. Written as DNA, the CDR3 is TGTGTCATCAGTTCGGACAACCCCATAGAGACCCAGTACTTC.

This clonotype was detected many times. This chain uses TRBV19 with TRBJ1-2, with a weak D call TRBD1 (6 bases). Trimming removed 0 bases from V and 1 base from J, with 9 bases in between. The CDR3 is 15 amino acids. CDR1 is LNHDA, CDR2 SQIVND, per germline (reference sequence). This chain's CDR3 is CASSIDTGINYGYTF. DNA for the CDR3: TGTGCCAGTAGTATAGATACAGGGATTAACTATGGCTACACCTTC.

V usage is TRBV10-3 and J usage is TRBJ1-2; 7 bases map to TRBD1. J lost 8 bases, V lost 4 bases, and 4 bases had no gene match. The germline V gene has CDR1 ENHRY and CDR2 SYGVKD. This CDR3 region has 12 residues. The CDR3 DNA sequence: TGTGCCATCAGTGTCCAGGGGGACGGCTACACCTTC. It is translated as CAISVQGDGYTF.

The chain couples TRBV6-1 to TRBJ1-1, with a weak D call TRBD1 (6 bases). CDR3 length: 14 residues. Germline CDR1 and CDR2: MNHNS and SASEGT. Deletions cut 2 bases from V and 3 bases from J, with 10 bases between. The DNA of the CDR3 is TGTGCCAGCAGTGAAAGGGGGGGGCACACTGAAGCTTTCTTT. This sequence encodes CASSERGGHTEAFF.

This clonotype was recorded many times. The V gene is TRBV10-2, the J gene TRBJ2-5; D unclear. The CDR3 runs 14 residues. The germline gives CDR1 WSHSY, CDR2 SAAADI. V lost 2 bases, J lost 1 base, and 8 bases lay in between. The chain's CDR3 is CASSEVRVQETQYF. The CDR3 nucleotides read TGCGCCAGCAGTGAGGTCCGGGTCCAAGAGACCCAGTACTTC.

Many counts were recorded for this clonotype. This chain links TRBV20-1 with TRBJ1-5; D is unclear. The V end lost 1 base, the J end lost 3 bases, and 4 bases lay between the germline ends. This CDR3 comprises 12 residues. Germline V CDR1 and CDR2: DFQATT, SNEGSKA (reference sequence). The CDR3 DNA is TGCAGTGCTAGAGGGGCCAATCAGCCCCAGCATTTT. Translating it yields CSARGANQPQHF.

This clonotype came up a few times. The genes are TRBV11-3 and TRBJ2-2; D uncertain. Germline loops: CDR1 SGHNT, CDR2 YENEEA. This CDR3 region has 15 residues. Deletions cut 5 bases from V and 1 base from J, with 11 bases between. CDR3 bases: TGTGCCAGCAGCGAACAGCAGCTGAACACCGGGGAGCTGTTTTTT. Protein sequence: CASSEQQLNTGELFF.

The V gene is TRBV7-2, the J gene TRBJ1-5; 7 bases agree with TRBD1. The CDR3 consists of 14 residues. Germline CDR1 is SGHTA and CDR2 is FQGNSA. With 5 bases clipped from V and 2 bases from J, the junction kept 3 bases outside the gene matches. CDR3 DNA: TGTGCCAGCAGCGACAGGGCGGGCAATCAGCCCCAGCATTTT. Translated, it gives CASSDRAGNQPQHF.

This clonotype was seen repeatedly, ten times or more. The chain uses TRBV12-3 or TRBV12-4 and TRBJ2-7; 7 positions agree with TRBD1. Unmatched junction bases numbered 7, after V lost 6 bases and J lost 2 bases. The CDR3 contains 14 residues. The CDR3 is CASSFGTAPYEQYF. The CDR3 DNA sequence: TGTGCCAGCAGCTTCGGGACAGCTCCCTACGAGCAGTACTTC.

This chain uses TRBV11-3 with TRBJ2-1, with D hard to call. CDR1 and CDR2 (germline): SGHNT, YENEEA. The CDR3 totals 15 residues. V was cut by 0 bases and J by 5 bases, with 11 bases left in between. The CDR3 coding sequence is TGTGCCAGCAGCTTAGATATTATCCCAAACAATGAGCAGTTCTTC. As protein: CASSLDIIPNNEQFF.

The sample holds many counts of this clonotype. For the CDR3, the DNA is TGTGCCAGCAGTTTCAGGGGCGGTACAGCTAACTATGGCTACACCTTC. The encoded protein is CASSFRGGTANYGYTF. The chain combines TRBV12-3 or TRBV12-4 with TRBJ1-2; the D gene is possibly TRBD1 (6 bases). Trimming pared 3 bases from V and 0 bases from J, leaving 14 bases between. The CDR3 has 16 amino acids.

This clonotype was detected many times. The rearrangement links TRBV6-1 to TRBJ1-2; 7 positions agree with TRBD1. Trimming at V came to 7 bases and at J to 5 bases, leaving 16 bases not matched to a gene. This CDR3 has 16 amino acids. Germline loops: CDR1 MNHNS, CDR2 SASEGT. CDR3 in DNA: TGTGCCAGCATTCCTGCTTTTGGTGACAGGGCTTATGGCTACACCTTC. Protein: CASIPAFGDRAYGYTF.

This clonotype showed up many times. Here the CDR3 reads CASSEYPDTPYREGETQYF. The CDR3 DNA reads TGTGCCAGCAGTGAATATCCCGATACCCCTTACAGGGAAGGAGAGACCCAGTACTTC. V is TRBV6-1 and J is TRBJ2-5; maybe TRBD1 (6 bases). V was pared by 2 bases and J by 4 bases, with 26 bases between. CDR3 length: 19 residues. CDR1 is MNHNS and CDR2 is SASEGT in the germline V gene.

As to this clonotype: This may be a read error: a much more frequent sequence differs by one nucleotide. The CDR3: CASSTSLRGLHEQYF. For the CDR3, the DNA is TGTGCCAGCAGTACCTCCCTTCGGGGCCTCCACGAGCAGTACTTC. The chain employs TRBV6-1 and TRBJ2-7, with D perhaps TRBD1 or TRBD2 (5 bases each). The CDR3 runs 15 residues. The germline CDR1 and CDR2 sequences are MNHNS and SASEGT. Trimming stripped 5 bases from V and 5 bases from J, with 19 bases between.

This clonotype was picked up many times. The chain is built from TRBV6-5 and TRBJ1-1; D gene unclear. Between the trimmed V and J ends, which lost 5 bases and 1 base, there was a span of 17 bases. Germline V CDR1 and CDR2: MNHEY, SVGAGI. The CDR3 is made up of 16 amino acids. The CDR3 is CASSPFFGGSNTEAFF. In DNA form, the CDR3 reads TGTGCCAGCAGTCCTTTTTTCGGAGGGTCGAACACTGAAGCTTTCTTT.

This clonotype was seen a handful of times. Mismatch with germline at one junction end may stem from a read error. This chain links TRBV11-2 with TRBJ2-7; no reliable D call. The CDR3 sequence is 14 residues long. Germline CDR1 reads SGHAT; CDR2 reads FQNNGV. In DNA, the CDR3 is TGTGCCAGCAGCTTAGAAGTAGGCGCTGACGATCAGTACTTC. Translating it yields CASSLEVGADDQYF.

There are many counts of this clonotype. The CDR3 here is CSARDGGVTPNQPQHF. In DNA form, the CDR3 reads TGCAGTGCTAGAGATGGGGGGGTGACACCTAATCAGCCCCAGCATTTT. V and J are TRBV20-1 and TRBJ1-5; possibly TRBD1 for D (5 bases). Germline CDR1 and CDR2: DFQATT and SNEGSKA (reference sequence). The germline V and J ends were trimmed by 0 bases and 4 bases, with 16 bases remaining between them. The CDR3 length is 16 residues.

At least ten counts were recorded for this clonotype. The CDR3 is CASSPGGAGGLSQETQYF. CDR3 bases: TGTGCCAGCAGCCCGGGAGGAGCGGGGGGGCTCAGCCAAGAGACCCAGTACTTC. The genes are TRBV7-8 and TRBJ2-5, with 10 bases that match TRBD2. The germline gives CDR1 SGHVS, CDR2 FQNEAQ. Germline trimming cut 5 bases from V and 1 base from J; bases unmatched to any gene: 13. The CDR3 loop spans 18 amino acids.

This clonotype was recorded many times. The chain recombines TRBV7-9 with TRBJ2-7, with 8 bases aligning to TRBD1. The CDR3 has 13 residues. Germline lookup yields CDR1 SEHNR and CDR2 FQNEAQ (reference sequence). J gave up 6 bases and V 5 bases, and 6 bases lay outside the gene matches. Here the CDR3 reads CASSGRTGPEQYF. The CDR3 coding sequence is TGTGCCAGCAGCGGTAGGACAGGGCCCGAGCAGTACTTC.

This clonotype was counted at least ten times. This chain connects TRBV11-2 to TRBJ2-7; 9 bases are a match to TRBD1. CDR1 SGHAT and CDR2 FQNNGV come from the germline V gene. V gave up 2 bases and J gave up 7 bases; unmatched junction bases: 12. CDR3 length equals 16 residues. The CDR3 here is CASSLTGGQGDREQYF. CDR3 sequence (DNA): TGTGCCAGCAGCTTAACTGGGGGACAGGGTGATAGGGAGCAGTACTTC.

This clonotype was observed many times. The junction differs from germline at one of its ends, possibly a read error. The J gene is TRBJ2-7, the V gene TRBV12-3 or TRBV12-4, with 8 bases matching TRBD1. The CDR3 consists of 14 residues. Here the CDR3 reads CASRLGTGLYEQYF. The CDR3 DNA reads TGTGCCAGCAGGTTAGGGACAGGTCTGTACGAGCAGTACTTC.

This clonotype was found many times. The chain couples TRBV12-3 or TRBV12-4 to TRBJ1-1; 8 bases fit TRBD1. The V and J ends lost 3 bases and 3 bases, in that order; junction bases with no gene match: 12. The CDR3 consists of 17 residues. The CDR3 protein is CASSFVLGGQGYTEAFF. In nucleotides, the CDR3 is TGTGCCAGCAGTTTCGTATTGGGAGGACAGGGATACACTGAAGCTTTCTTT.

This clonotype was found many times. This chain uses TRBV27 with TRBJ1-1; the D is unclear. The germline V gene encodes CDR1 MNHEY and CDR2 SMNVEV (reference sequence). This CDR3 has 14 residues. Trimming removed 3 bases at V and 0 bases at J, with 8 bases between. The CDR3 reads CASSFSNMNTEAFF. The CDR3 coding sequence is TGTGCCAGCAGTTTTTCAAACATGAACACTGAAGCTTTCTTT.

This clonotype was observed once. The chain combines TRBV7-8 with TRBJ2-5; TRBD1 matches 7 bases. The CDR3 totals 16 residues. CDR1 SGHVS and CDR2 FQNEAQ come from the germline V gene. V gave up 4 bases and J gave up 5 bases; unmatched junction bases: 13. The CDR3: CASSSLDREGLETQYF. The DNA for the CDR3 is TGTGCCAGCAGCTCGTTAGACAGGGAAGGTTTGGAGACCCAGTACTTC. Filled out from reference TRBV7-8 and TRBJ2-5, the complete variable domain reads GAGVSQSPRYKVAKRGQDVALRCDPISGHVSLFWYQQALGQGPEFLTYFQNEAQLDKSGLPSDRFFAERPEGSVSTLKIQRTQQEDSAVYLCASSSLDREGLETQYFGPGTRLLVL.

Comments on this clonotype: Given the absence of the conserved phenylalanine or tryptophan at the CDR3 end, a read error is likely. The gene calls are TRBV19 and TRBJ1-1; 7 bases line up with TRBD1. The CDR3 contains 13 residues. Germline CDR1 reads LNHDA; CDR2 reads SQIVND (reference sequence). The V and J ends lost 7 bases and 5 bases, in that order; junction bases with no gene match: 7. The CDR3, as DNA: TGTGCCAGTAATACAGGGGTGGGTACTGAAGCTTTCCTT. Its translation is CASNTGVGTEAFL.

This rearrangement joins TRBV12-3 or TRBV12-4 to TRBJ2-5; D is possibly TRBD1 or TRBD2 (5 bases each). With 5 bases removed from V and 10 bases from J, the gap between germline ends came to 23 bases. This CDR3 has 15 amino acids. The CDR3 is CASSKRLGRGEGQYF. The CDR3, as DNA: TGTGCCAGCAGTAAACGCCTTGGACGGGGCGAGGGCCAGTACTTC.

This clonotype was observed many times. The chain combines TRBV12-3 or TRBV12-4 with TRBJ1-1; TRBD1 aligns across 8 bases. The ends lost 7 bases at V and 5 bases at J; junction bases unmatched: 9. The CDR3 is 14 residues long. CDR3 sequence: CASKRDTGGTEAFF. CDR3 DNA sequence: TGTGCCAGCAAAAGGGACACAGGGGGTACTGAAGCTTTCTTT.

This rearrangement joins TRBV4-1 to TRBJ1-5; the D gene is possibly TRBD1 (5 bases). V dropped 4 bases and J dropped 6 bases, with 13 bases sitting between them. CDR1 MGHRA and CDR2 YSYEKL come from the germline V gene. The CDR3 runs 14 residues. This CDR3 is CASSRLPGGQPQHF. DNA of the CDR3: TGCGCCAGCAGCCGCTTACCGGGGGGTCAGCCCCAGCATTTT.

At least ten counts were recorded for this clonotype. The chain employs TRBV11-2 and TRBJ1-5, with a tentative D call TRBD1 (5 bases). Per the germline V gene, CDR1 is SGHAT and CDR2 is FQNNGV. V was clipped by 0 bases and J by 3 bases, with 9 bases between them. The CDR3 runs to 15 residues. The DNA of the CDR3 is TGTGCCAGCAGCTTAGATTGGGGGTCCAATCAGCCCCAGCATTTT. It translates to CASSLDWGSNQPQHF.